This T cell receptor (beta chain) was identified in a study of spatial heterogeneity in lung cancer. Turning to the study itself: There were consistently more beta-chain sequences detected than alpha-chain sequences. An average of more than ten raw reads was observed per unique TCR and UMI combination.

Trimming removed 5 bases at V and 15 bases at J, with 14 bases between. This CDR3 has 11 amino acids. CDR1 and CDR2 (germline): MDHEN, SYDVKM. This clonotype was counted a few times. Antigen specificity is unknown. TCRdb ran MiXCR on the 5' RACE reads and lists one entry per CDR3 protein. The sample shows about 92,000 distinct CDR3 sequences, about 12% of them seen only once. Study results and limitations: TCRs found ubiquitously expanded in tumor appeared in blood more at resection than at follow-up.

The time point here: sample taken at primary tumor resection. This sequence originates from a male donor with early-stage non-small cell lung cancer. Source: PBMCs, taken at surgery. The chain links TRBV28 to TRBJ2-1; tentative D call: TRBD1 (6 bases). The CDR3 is CASSPRQGRFF. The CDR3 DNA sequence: TGTGCCAGCAGTCCCCGGCAGGGGCGGTTCTTC.